These T cell receptor beta chains were read from a single sample in a study of blood T cell repertoires in COVID-19. Repertoires were generated with immunoSEQ multiplex PCR, while TCRdb's copy carries only in-frame clones and drops some. The profile shows under 200,000 clones, approximately 88% of them singletons. Sequenced input: peripheral blood. The origin of the receptors is an older woman with acute or convalescent COVID-19. The CDR3 runs from the conserved cysteine through the conserved F or W. Each record gives: D gene, J gene, V gene, clone size, CDR3 DNA, CDR3 protein. The D gene is left open where the match is weak. Some rows have no size entry. The others give once, few or many, or a class for an expanded clone.

TRBD2 TRBJ2-5 TRBV10-3 NA TGTGCCATCAGTGAGGGGGTAGCGGGGGACCAAGAGACCCAGTACTTC CAISEGVAGDQETQYF
NA TRBJ2-3 TRBV6-4 NA TGTGCCAGCAGTGAAGCCCAACTCTCAACGCAGTATTTT CASSEAQLSTQYF
NA TRBJ2-3 TRBV14 NA TGTGCCAGCAGCCGACCAAGCGGGCCTAGCACAGATACGCAGTATTTT CASSRPSGPSTDTQYF
TRBD1 TRBJ2-6 TRBV6-5 once TGTGCCAGCAGTACAGGGGGCTCTGGGGCCAACGTCCTGACTTTC CASSTGGSGANVLTF
NA TRBJ2-2 TRBV5-5 NA TGTGCCAGCAGCTTGGGGGGCGCGAACACCGGGGAGCTGTTTTTT CASSLGGANTGELFF
NA TRBJ2-1 TRBV4-1 few TGCGCCAGCAGCCAAGATGTGGTGGCTTACAATGAGCAGTTCTTC CASSQDVVAYNEQFF
NA TRBJ1-4 TRBV6-5 NA TGTGCCAGCAGTAAGACAGACTATGAAAAACTGTTTTTT CASSKTDYEKLFF
NA TRBJ1-1 TRBV6-5 NA TGTGCCAGCAGTTGGGGGGATATGAACACTGAAGCTTTCTTT CASSWGDMNTEAFF
TRBD1 TRBJ1-1 TRBV10-1 NA TGCGCCAGCAGTGACCCCGGACAGGGGAACACTGAAGCTTTCTTT CASSDPGQGNTEAFF
TRBD1 TRBJ2-5 TRBV16 NA TGTGCCAGCAGCCGGACAGGGGGCGCGGAGACCCAGTACTTC CASSRTGGAETQYF
NA TRBJ1-2 TRBV5-1 NA TGCGCCAGCAGCTTAAACACAGCAGCTAACTATGGCTACACCTTC CASSLNTAANYGYTF
TRBD1 TRBJ1-1 TRBV6-1 NA TGTGCCAGCAGTGACCCTCCGGGACAGCGGAACACTGAAGCTTTCTTT CASSDPPGQRNTEAFF
NA TRBJ2-7 TRBV7-2 NA TGTGCCAGCAGCCTCCAATTCGGTGGCTACGAGCAGTACTTC CASSLQFGGYEQYF
NA TRBJ2-3 TRBV30 NA TGTGCCTGGAGTCGCCCGGGCACAGATACGCAGTATTTT CAWSRPGTDTQYF
TRBD1 TRBJ1-5 TRBV5-4 NA TGTGCCAGCAGCTTCGGAGGGGGCACGAGCAATCAGCCCCAGCATTTT CASSFGGGTSNQPQHF
NA TRBJ1-6 TRBV14 once TGTGCCAGCAGCCGTCCACCGGGGTCCGGGAATTCACCCCTCCACTTT CASSRPPGSGNSPLHF
NA TRBJ1-2 TRBV6-5 NA TGTGCCAGCAGTAAACCGGGCCCGGGGGGTGGCTACACCTTC CASSKPGPGGGYTF
TRBD1 TRBJ2-3 TRBV6-4 NA TGTGCCAGCAGTTCCGGGACAGGGGGACATACGCAGTATTTT CASSSGTGGHTQYF
NA TRBJ1-1 TRBV19 NA TGTGCCAGTAACCCAGGGAACACTGAAGCTTTCTTT CASNPGNTEAFF
NA TRBJ1-1 TRBV7-2 few TGTGCCAGCAGCTTAGAAAGCGGTAACACTGAAGCTTTCTTT CASSLESGNTEAFF
NA TRBJ1-1 TRBV7-9 NA TGTGCCAGCAGCCCCCCGCTAGTGAACACTGAAGCTTTCTTT CASSPPLVNTEAFF
TRBD2 TRBJ2-3 TRBV5-1 NA TGCGCCAGCAGCCCGGAGATCCCGGGGGGGGGAGCAGATACGCAGTATTTT CASSPEIPGGGADTQYF
NA TRBJ1-6 TRBV4-2 NA TGTGCCAGCAGCCAAGGTACTCATTCACCCCTCCACTTT CASSQGTHSPLHF
TRBD2 TRBJ2-1 TRBV4-1 NA TGCGCCAGCAGCCAAGAGGCGGGGGGGCAGGTCGATGAGCAGTTCTTC CASSQEAGGQVDEQFF
TRBD1 TRBJ1-5 TRBV28 few TGTGCCAGCAGTTCACGGACAGGGGTCAATCAGCCCCAGCATTTT CASSSRTGVNQPQHF
TRBD2 TRBJ2-1 TRBV4-1 few TGCGCCAGCAGCCAAGACACTAGCGGCGGCCGCCTCAATGAGCAGTTCTTC CASSQDTSGGRLNEQFF
TRBD1 TRBJ2-7 TRBV6-5 once TGTGCCAGCACAAGGACAGGGGGGCGCTACGAGCAGTACTTC CASTRTGGRYEQYF
NA TRBJ1-2 TRBV4-3 NA TGCGCCAGCAGCCAAGATAACGGGATGAACTATGGCTACACCTTC CASSQDNGMNYGYTF